The rows below give T cell receptor beta chains drawn from one sample of a study of T cell repertoires in cytomegalovirus infection. Using its own MiXCR run on the reads, TCRdb lists one record per CDR3 protein. The sample gives about 230,000 distinct CDR3 sequences, over 20% of which show up once; 15% to 20% is in the top ten. The material sequenced was CD8+ T cells from PBMCs. The source of these receptors is a human donor in good health (CMV status not recorded). Some clones in this sample may be carry-over from other donors' samples. The CDR3 runs from the conserved cysteine through the conserved F or W. A D gene is named only where the DNA matches it firmly. Expanded clones are given a class, and other clones once, few, many or no size at all.

TRBJ1-5 - - TRBV7-2 TGTGCCAGCAGCTTAGTACTCAACAGCAATCAGCCCCAGCATTTT CASSLVLNSNQPQHF
TRBJ1-2 many TRBD1 TRBV27 TGTGCCAGCAGTCCCGGGACAGGGGGCGAATATGGCTACACCTTC CASSPGTGGEYGYTF
TRBJ1-5 many TRBD1 TRBV10-2 TGCGCCAGCAGTGATGAGCTTTCCTGGACAGGGGAGGAAGATCAGCCCCAGCATTTT CASSDELSWTGEEDQPQHF
TRBJ2-1 few - TRBV27 TGTGCCAGCAGTTTATCGCGGGACAATGAGCAGTTCTTC CASSLSRDNEQFF
TRBJ2-2 - - TRBV28 TGTGCCAGCAGTTTCCCGCCCTTTACAGGGATGAACACCGGGGAGCTGTTTTTT CASSFPPFTGMNTGELFF
TRBJ2-3 few - TRBV20-1 TGCAGTGCCCCCCCAGGGACCAACACAGATACGCAGTATTTT CSAPPGTNTDTQYF
TRBJ2-2 - TRBD1 TRBV27 TGTGCCAGCAGTCACCGACAGGGTTGGACCGGGGAGCTGTTTTTT CASSHRQGWTGELFF
TRBJ2-5 - TRBD1 TRBV11-3 TGTGCCAGCAGCTTCACAGGGGCCGATCAAGAGACCCAGTACTTC CASSFTGADQETQYF
TRBJ2-7 few TRBD2 TRBV6-6 TGTGCCAGCAGCCACGGACTAGCGGGGGGGCTGAACGAGCAGTACTTC CASSHGLAGGLNEQYF
TRBJ1-2 - TRBD1 TRBV7-9 TGTGCCAGCAGCTTACCGGGACAGGGCAACTATGGCTACACCTTC CASSLPGQGNYGYTF
TRBJ2-1 - - TRBV20-1 TGCAGTGTTAACACAGGTATAGCGTGGGATGAGCAGTTCTTC CSVNTGIAWDEQFF
TRBJ1-2 few TRBD1 TRBV7-9 TGTGCCAGCAGCGCCCTGACAGGGGACCATGGCTACACCTTC CASSALTGDHGYTF
TRBJ2-1 - TRBD2 TRBV10-3 TGTGCCTCCGGCCCCGGGACTAATAATGAGCAGTTCTTC CASGPGTNNEQFF
TRBJ1-4 - - TRBV2 TGTGCCAGCAGCGCCGGGGCAGCGATCGCAAAACTGTTTTTT CASSAGAAIAKLFF
TRBJ1-5 many TRBD1 TRBV28 TGTGCCAGCAGTTTCCAGGGGGAGTATCAGCCCCAGCATTTT CASSFQGEYQPQHF
TRBJ2-7 few - TRBV6-6 TGTGCCAGCAGCCCTTTGGAGGACTACGAGCAGTACTTC CASSPLEDYEQYF
TRBJ1-1 few TRBD1 TRBV7-8 TGTGCCAGCAGCTCCAACAGGGACAGGGCGAACACTGAAGCTTTCTTT CASSSNRDRANTEAFF
TRBJ2-5 few - TRBV20-1 TGCAGTGCTAGAGATTGGGACAGCGGGGGCCACCGGGAGGAGACCCAGTACTTC CSARDWDSGGHREETQYF
TRBJ2-1 many - TRBV7-8 TGTGCCAGCAGCTTAGGGGGGGCGGGGTACTACAATGAGCAGTTCTTC CASSLGGAGYYNEQFF
TRBJ2-5 - - TRBV5-6 TGTGCCAGCAGCCCCTTGGGGCAGGGGAGCCAAGAGACCCAGTACTTC CASSPLGQGSQETQYF
TRBJ2-7 - - TRBV6-4 TGTGCCAGCAAGGCGACTAACTACGAGCAGTACTTC CASKATNYEQYF
TRBJ2-7 - TRBD1 TRBV7-6 TGTGCCAGCAGCTCCACCGGGACAGGGGCCTACGAGCAGTACTTC CASSSTGTGAYEQYF
TRBJ2-1 - TRBD2 TRBV11-2 TGTGCCAGCACTCAGGGAGCGGGGGGAATCAATGAGCAGTTCTTC CASTQGAGGINEQFF
TRBJ2-7 many - TRBV6-2/TRBV6-3 TGTGCCAGCAGTTCACAGGGTATAAGCTACGAGCAGTACTTC CASSSQGISYEQYF
TRBJ1-1 few - TRBV24-1 TGTGCCACCAGTGGTGTCGGGGGCTCTGAAGCTTTCTTT CATSGVGGSEAFF
TRBJ2-1 - TRBD2 TRBV3-1 TGTGCCAGCAGCCAAGATAGTACTAGCGGGGATTACAATGAGCAGTTCTTC CASSQDSTSGDYNEQFF
TRBJ1-5 - - TRBV19 TGTGCCAGTAGTATCAGGACCGCAAGCAATCAGCCCCAGCATTTT CASSIRTASNQPQHF
TRBJ2-6 - - TRBV28 TGTGCCAGCAGCTTTGAGGGAACTGGGGCCAACGTCCTGACTTTC CASSFEGTGANVLTF
TRBJ2-7 once TRBD2 TRBV15 TGTGCCACCAGCAGAGATCGAGGCGGGGGGGGCCGCGAGCAGTACTTC CATSRDRGGGGREQYF
TRBJ2-5 many - TRBV7-2 TGTGCCAGCAGCTCCTCTGGTGACGAAGAGACCCAGTACTTC CASSSSGDEETQYF